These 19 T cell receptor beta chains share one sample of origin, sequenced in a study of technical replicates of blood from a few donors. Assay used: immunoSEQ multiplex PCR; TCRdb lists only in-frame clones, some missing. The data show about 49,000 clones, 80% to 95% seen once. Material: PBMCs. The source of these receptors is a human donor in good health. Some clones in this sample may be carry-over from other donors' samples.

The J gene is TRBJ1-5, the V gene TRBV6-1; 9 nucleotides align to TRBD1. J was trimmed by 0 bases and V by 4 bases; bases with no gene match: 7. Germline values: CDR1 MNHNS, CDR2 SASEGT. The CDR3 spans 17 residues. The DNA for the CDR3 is TGTGCCAGCAGTGTCTGGACAGGGGTCGATAGCAATCAGCCCCAGCATTTT. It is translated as CASSVWTGVDSNQPQHF.

This chain's CDR3 is CASSPNIQNTEAFF. The CDR3 nucleotides are TGTGCCAGTAGTCCCAATATACAGAACACTGAAGCTTTCTTT. J is TRBJ1-1 and V is TRBV19; no reliable D call. Per germline, CDR1 LNHDA and CDR2 SQIVND (reference sequence). The germline V and J ends were trimmed by 5 bases and 1 base, with 11 bases remaining between them. This CDR3 is 14 amino acids long.

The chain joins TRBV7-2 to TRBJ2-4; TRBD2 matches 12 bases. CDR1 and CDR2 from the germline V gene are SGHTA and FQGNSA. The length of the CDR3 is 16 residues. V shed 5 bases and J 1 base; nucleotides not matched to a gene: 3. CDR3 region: CASSNTSGGAKNIQYF. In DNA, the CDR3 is TGTGCCAGCAGCAATACTAGCGGGGGGGCCAAAAACATTCAGTACTTC.

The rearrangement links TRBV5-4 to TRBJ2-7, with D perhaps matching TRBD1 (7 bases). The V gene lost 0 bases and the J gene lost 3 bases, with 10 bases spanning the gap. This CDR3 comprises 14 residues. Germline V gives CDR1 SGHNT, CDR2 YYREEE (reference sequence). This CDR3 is CASSLAGGNYEQYF. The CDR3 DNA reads TGTGCCAGCAGCTTGGCAGGGGGGAACTACGAGCAGTACTTC.

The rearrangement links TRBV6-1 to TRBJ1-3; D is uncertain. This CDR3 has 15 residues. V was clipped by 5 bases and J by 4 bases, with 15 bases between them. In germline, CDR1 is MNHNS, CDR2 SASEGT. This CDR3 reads CASSPTEIIGNTIYF. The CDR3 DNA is TGTGCCAGCAGTCCCACGGAGATCATCGGAAACACCATATATTTT.

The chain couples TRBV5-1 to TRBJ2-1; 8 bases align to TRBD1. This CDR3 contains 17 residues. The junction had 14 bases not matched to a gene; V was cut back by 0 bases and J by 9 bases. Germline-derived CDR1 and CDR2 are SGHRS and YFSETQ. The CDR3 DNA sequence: TGCGCCAGCAGCTTGGCCTCCGGGACAGGATCCTTCGGTGAGCAGTTCTTC. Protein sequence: CASSLASGTGSFGEQFF.

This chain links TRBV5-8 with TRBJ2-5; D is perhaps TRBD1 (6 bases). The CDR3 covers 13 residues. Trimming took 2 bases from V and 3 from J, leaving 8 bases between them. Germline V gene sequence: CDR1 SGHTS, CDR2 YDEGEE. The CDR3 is CASSLTGKETQYF. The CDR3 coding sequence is TGTGCCAGCAGCTTAACAGGGAAAGAGACCCAGTACTTC.

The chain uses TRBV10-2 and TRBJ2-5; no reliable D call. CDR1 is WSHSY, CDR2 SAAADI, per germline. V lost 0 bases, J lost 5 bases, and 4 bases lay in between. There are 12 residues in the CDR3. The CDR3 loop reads CASSESGETQYF. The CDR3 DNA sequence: TGCGCCAGCAGTGAGTCCGGGGAGACCCAGTACTTC.

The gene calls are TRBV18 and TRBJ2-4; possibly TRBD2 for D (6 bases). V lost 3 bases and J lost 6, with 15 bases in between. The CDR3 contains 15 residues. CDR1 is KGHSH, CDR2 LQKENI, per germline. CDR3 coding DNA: TGTGCCAGCTCACCTTTTCAAGCCGGGGGAAACATTCAGTACTTC. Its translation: CASSPFQAGGNIQYF.

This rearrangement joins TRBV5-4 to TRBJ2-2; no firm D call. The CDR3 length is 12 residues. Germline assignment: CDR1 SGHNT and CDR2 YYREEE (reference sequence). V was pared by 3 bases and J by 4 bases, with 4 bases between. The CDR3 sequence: CASSSFTGELFF. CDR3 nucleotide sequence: TGTGCCAGCAGCTCCTTCACCGGGGAGCTGTTTTTT. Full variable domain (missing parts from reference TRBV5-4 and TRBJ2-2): ETGVTQSPTHLIKTRGQQVTLRCSSQSGHNTVSWYQQALGQGPQFIFQYYREEENGRGNFPPRFSGLQFPNYSSELNVNALELDDSALYLCASSSFTGELFFGEGSRLTVL.

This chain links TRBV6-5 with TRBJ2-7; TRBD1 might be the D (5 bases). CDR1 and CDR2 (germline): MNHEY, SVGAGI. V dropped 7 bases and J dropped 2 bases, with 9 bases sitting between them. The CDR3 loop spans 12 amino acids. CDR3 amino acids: CASKDTAYEQYF. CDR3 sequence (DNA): TGTGCCAGCAAGGACACTGCCTACGAGCAGTACTTC.

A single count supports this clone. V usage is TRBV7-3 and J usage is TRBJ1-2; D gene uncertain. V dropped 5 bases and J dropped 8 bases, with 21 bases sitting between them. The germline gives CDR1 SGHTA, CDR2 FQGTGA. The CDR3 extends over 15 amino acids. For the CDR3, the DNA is TGTGCCAGCAGCCCGAGAGAGCCCGCATTGAACGGCTACACCTTC. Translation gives CASSPREPALNGYTF.

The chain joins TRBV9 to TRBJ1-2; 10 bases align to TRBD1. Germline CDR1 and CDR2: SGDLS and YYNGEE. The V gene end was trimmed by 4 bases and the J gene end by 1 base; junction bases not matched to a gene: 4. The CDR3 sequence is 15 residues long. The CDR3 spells CASSPWTGGNYGYTF. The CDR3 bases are TGTGCCAGCAGCCCATGGACAGGGGGTAACTATGGCTACACCTTC.

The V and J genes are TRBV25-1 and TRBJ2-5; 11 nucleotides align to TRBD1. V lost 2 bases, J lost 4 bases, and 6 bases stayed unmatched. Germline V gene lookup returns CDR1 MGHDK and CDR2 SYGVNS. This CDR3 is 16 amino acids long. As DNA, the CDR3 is TGTGCCAGCAGTGAACGGACAGGGGGCCTGGGAGAGACCCAGTACTTC. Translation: CASSERTGGLGETQYF.

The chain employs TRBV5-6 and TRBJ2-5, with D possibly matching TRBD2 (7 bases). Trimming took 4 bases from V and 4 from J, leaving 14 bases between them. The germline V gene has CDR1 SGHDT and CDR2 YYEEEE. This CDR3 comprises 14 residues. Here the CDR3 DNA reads TGTGCCAGCAGCCTTACAGGGAGGGGAGAGACCCAGTACTTC. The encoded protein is CASSLTGRGETQYF.

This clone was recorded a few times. As DNA, the CDR3 is TGCGCCAGCAGCCACCGGGACAGGCTCTCCTACGAGCAGTACTTC. This gives the protein CASSHRDRLSYEQYF. The chain joins TRBV5-1 to TRBJ2-7, with 8 bases matching TRBD1. V lost 4 bases to trimming and J lost 0 bases; unmatched junction nucleotides: 6. CDR1 and CDR2 from the germline V gene are SGHRS and YFSETQ. The CDR3 contains 15 residues.

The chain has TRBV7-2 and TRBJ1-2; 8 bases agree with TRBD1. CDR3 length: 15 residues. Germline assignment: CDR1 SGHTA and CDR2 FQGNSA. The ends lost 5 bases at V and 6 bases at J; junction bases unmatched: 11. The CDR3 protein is CASSLRTGTGNGYTF. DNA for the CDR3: TGTGCCAGCAGCCTCCGCACCGGGACAGGAAATGGCTACACCTTC. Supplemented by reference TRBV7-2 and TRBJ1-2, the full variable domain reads GAGVSQSPSNKVTEKGKDVELRCDPISGHTALYWYRQSLGQGLEFLIYFQGNSAPDKSGLPSDRFSAERTGGSVSTLTIQRTQQEDSAVYLCASSLRTGTGNGYTFGSGTRLTVV.

CDR3 protein: CASSLGTGTYEQYF. In DNA, the CDR3 is TGTGCCAGCAGCTTGGGGACAGGGACCTACGAGCAGTACTTC. The J gene is TRBJ2-7, the V gene TRBV11-1; 9 positions match TRBD1. Germline V gene data show CDR1 as SGHAT and CDR2 as FQDESV (reference sequence). This CDR3 region has 14 residues. V lost 3 bases and J lost 2; bases outside the gene matches: 2.

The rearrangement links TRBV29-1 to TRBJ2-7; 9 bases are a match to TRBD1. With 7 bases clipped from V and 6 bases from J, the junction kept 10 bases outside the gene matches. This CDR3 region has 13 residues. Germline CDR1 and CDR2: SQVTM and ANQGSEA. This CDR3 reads CSAEKDRGSEQYF. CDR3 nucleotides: TGCAGCGCCGAAAAGGACAGGGGAAGCGAGCAGTACTTC.